The clone carrying this T cell receptor beta chain was found once. The record originates from a study of blood T cell repertoires in COVID-19. About the study: From T cells, B-cell-depleted T cells, or PBMCs came the material, which was cDNA or gDNA.

Ages ranged from about 18 to 89 years, with residence in more than 20 US areas. Self-reported history from a screening survey and questionnaire set each donor's cohort. Produced via immunoSEQ multiplex PCR; TCRdb's table is partial and in-frame only. The data show 200,000 to 250,000 clones, 80% seen once. With 5 bases clipped from V and 5 bases from J, the junction kept 9 bases outside the gene matches. This CDR3 has 14 residues. The germline V gene encodes CDR1 SNHLY and CDR2 FYNNEI. Sample: PBMCs or T cells enriched from blood (not recorded which). This TCR was sampled from a middle-aged woman with acute COVID-19. The V call is TRBV2, the J call TRBJ2-7; the match to TRBD1 covers 7 bases. This CDR3 is CASSTLNRGDEQYF. For the CDR3, the DNA is TGTGCCAGCAGTACTCTCAACAGGGGAGACGAGCAGTACTTC. The full variable domain, its missing parts supplied by reference TRBV2 and TRBJ2-7, is EPEVTQTPSHQVTQMGQEVILRCVPISNHLYFYWYRQILGQKVEFLVSFYNNEISEKSEIFDDQFSVERPDGSNFTLKIRSTKLEDSAMYFCASSTLNRGDEQYFGPGTRLTVT.